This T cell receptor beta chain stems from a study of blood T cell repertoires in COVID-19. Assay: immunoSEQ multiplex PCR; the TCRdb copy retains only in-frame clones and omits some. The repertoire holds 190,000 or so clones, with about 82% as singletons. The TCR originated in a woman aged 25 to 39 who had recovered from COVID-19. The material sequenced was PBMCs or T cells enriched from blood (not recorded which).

The CDR3 DNA sequence: TGTGCCAGCAGTTCGCAGGGCTCTGGGGCCAACGTCCTGACTTTC. Its protein is CASSSQGSGANVLTF. V and J are TRBV28 and TRBJ2-6; possible D gene TRBD1, 5 bases. CDR3 size: 15 residues. V gave up 4 bases and J gave up 0 bases, with 7 bases separating them. CDR1 is MDHEN and CDR2 is SYDVKM in the germline V gene.